This entry lists 30 T cell receptor beta chains sequenced from one sample in a study of CD8+ T cells in alopecia areata. Following RNA extraction, reverse transcription yielded cDNA that acted as the sequencing template. Measured with immunoSEQ multiplex PCR; TCRdb has only the in-frame clones, and not every one. The table records hundreds of thousands of clones, roughly two thirds of them present only once. The sequencing here drew on CD4+ T cells sorted from blood, taken at week 0. These receptors were taken from a human donor with alopecia areata.

The chain employs TRBV30 and TRBJ2-2, with unresolved D. The CDR3 is made up of 11 amino acids. V was shortened by 2 bases and J by 8 bases, with 6 bases between the two germline ends. Germline loops: CDR1 GTSNPN, CDR2 SVGIG (reference sequence). The chain's CDR3 is CAWSRAGELFF. CDR3 coding DNA: TGTGCCTGGAGTCGGGCTGGGGAGCTGTTTTTT.

The chain joins TRBV27 to TRBJ1-2; D remains ambiguous. Trimming left V 5 bases short and J 8 bases short, with 15 bases between. The length of the CDR3 is 13 residues. Germline CDR1 reads MNHEY; CDR2 reads SMNVEV (reference sequence). CDR3 sequence reads: CASSLRVAEGYTF. For the CDR3, the DNA is TGTGCCAGCAGTCTAAGGGTGGCGGAGGGCTACACCTTC.

This chain joins TRBV5-4 and TRBJ1-5, with D possibly being TRBD1 (6 bases). The CDR3 totals 14 residues. Germline V gene data show CDR1 as SGHNT and CDR2 as YYREEE (reference sequence). V dropped 0 bases and J dropped 4 bases, with 8 bases sitting between them. The CDR3 reads CASSLGGQNQPQHF. Here the CDR3 DNA reads TGTGCCAGCAGCTTGGGGGGGCAGAATCAGCCCCAGCATTTT.

The rearrangement uses TRBV30 and TRBJ2-3, with D possibly TRBD2 on 6 matching bases. Trimming took 3 bases from V and 5 from J, leaving 12 bases between them. Germline V gene lookup returns CDR1 GTSNPN and CDR2 SVGIG (reference sequence). CDR3 length: 13 amino acids. CDR3 nucleotide sequence: TGTGCCTGGAGCGTAGGCGGGAAAGATACGCAGTATTTT. It translates to CAWSVGGKDTQYF.

The chain uses TRBV7-3 and TRBJ1-5; 8 bases align to TRBD1. This CDR3 is built from 13 residues. After removal of 5 bases from V and 7 bases from J, the junction contained 4 bases not matched to a gene. The germline V gene encodes CDR1 SGHTA and CDR2 FQGTGA. The CDR3 sequence: CASSLDREQPQHF. DNA of the CDR3: TGTGCCAGCAGCCTGGACAGGGAACAGCCCCAGCATTTT.

The chain employs TRBV9 and TRBJ2-7, with D maybe TRBD1 (5 bases). The ends were cut back, 1 base at V and 6 bases at J, with 14 bases in the middle. CDR1 and CDR2 from the germline V gene are SGDLS and YYNGEE. The CDR3 has 14 residues. The CDR3 reads CASSVWPDRPEQYF. The CDR3 DNA is TGTGCCAGCAGCGTATGGCCTGACAGACCCGAGCAGTACTTC.

The chain joins TRBV5-5 to TRBJ2-5; possibly TRBD2 for D (6 bases). Trimming shortened V by 0 bases and J by 2 bases, and 8 bases separated the two germline ends. CDR1 is SGHKS and CDR2 is YYEKEE in the germline V gene (reference sequence). The CDR3 is 14 amino acids. The CDR3: CASSLGGGQETQYF. Here the CDR3 DNA reads TGTGCCAGCAGCTTGGGTGGAGGGCAAGAGACCCAGTACTTC.

The CDR3 loop is CASRPLRSQETQYF. As DNA, the CDR3 is TGTGCCAGCCGACCGCTTAGGAGCCAAGAGACCCAGTACTTC. The genes are TRBV2 and TRBJ2-5, with D unresolved. This CDR3 has 14 amino acids. Deletions cut 8 bases from V and 1 base from J, with 14 bases between. Germline V gene data show CDR1 as SNHLY and CDR2 as FYNNEI.

DNA of the CDR3: TGTGCCAGCAGCCCTGGACAGGGGGAAGGCTACACCTTC. Protein: CASSPGQGEGYTF. This sequence joins TRBV7-3 and TRBJ1-2; 10 nucleotides match TRBD1. V lost 5 bases, J lost 8 bases, and 5 bases stayed unmatched. CDR1 is SGHTA and CDR2 is FQGTGA in the germline V gene. This CDR3 has 13 amino acids.

V and J are TRBV5-1 and TRBJ2-7, with TRBD1 matching 12 bases. Germline trimming cut 6 bases from V and 5 bases from J; bases unmatched to any gene: 12. Per the germline V gene, CDR1 is SGHRS and CDR2 is YFSETQ. The CDR3 is 16 residues long. In DNA, the CDR3 is TGCGCCAGCACCCCCGTCGCGGGACAGGGGGCCAACGAGCAGTACTTC. The encoded protein is CASTPVAGQGANEQYF.

This rearrangement joins TRBV7-9 to TRBJ1-1; D gene unclear. The CDR3 length is 12 residues. V shed 5 bases and J shed 0 bases, with 4 bases lying between them. Germline V lookup: CDR1 SEHNR, CDR2 FQNEAQ (reference sequence). The CDR3 region is CASSLMNTEAFF. DNA for the CDR3: TGTGCCAGCAGCCTCATGAACACTGAAGCTTTCTTT.

The chain recombines TRBV5-6 with TRBJ1-5; TRBD1 might be the D (6 bases). This CDR3 comprises 16 residues. The V end was cut by 4 bases, the J end by 2 bases, with 16 bases between. The germline V gene encodes CDR1 SGHDT and CDR2 YYEEEE. The CDR3 coding sequence is TGTGCCAGCAGCCTGGGGGGTGGACAGCGCAATCAGCCCCAGCATTTT. Protein: CASSLGGGQRNQPQHF. Filled out from reference TRBV5-6 and TRBJ1-5, the complete variable domain reads DAGVTQSPTHLIKTRGQQVTLRCSPKSGHDTVSWYQQALGQGPQFIFQYYEEEERQRGNFPDRFSGHQFPNYSSELNVNALLLGDSALYLCASSLGGGQRNQPQHFGDGTRLSIL.

The chain employs TRBV29-1 and TRBJ2-6, with D possibly being TRBD1 or TRBD2 (6 bases each). The CDR3 runs 13 residues. Trimming left V 5 bases short and J 2 bases short, with 7 bases between. Germline V CDR1 and CDR2: SQVTM, ANQGSEA. The CDR3 loop is CSVRGAGANVLTF. CDR3 DNA: TGCAGCGTTAGGGGGGCTGGGGCCAACGTCCTGACTTTC.

This chain joins TRBV5-1 and TRBJ2-3; D gene unclear. Per germline, CDR1 SGHRS and CDR2 YFSETQ. This CDR3 spans 11 amino acids. Trimming stripped 4 bases from V and 5 bases from J, with 5 bases between. Here the CDR3 reads CASSMRDTQYF. The CDR3 coding sequence is TGCGCCAGCAGCATGCGAGATACGCAGTATTTT.

This clone occurred a few times. J is TRBJ1-2 and V is TRBV5-5; D may be TRBD1 (5 bases). The CDR3 has 14 amino acids. V lost 0 bases, J lost 1 base, and 7 bases lay in between. Germline CDR1 is SGHKS and CDR2 is YYEKEE (reference sequence). The CDR3: CASSLADINYGYTF. CDR3 coding DNA: TGTGCCAGCAGCTTGGCGGACATTAACTATGGCTACACCTTC.

Only a few counts were recorded for this clone. V is TRBV10-3 and J is TRBJ2-7; 7 bases are shared with TRBD1. The junction had 5 bases not matched to a gene; V was cut back by 6 bases and J by 3 bases. The CDR3 contains 13 residues. Germline V gene sequence: CDR1 ENHRY, CDR2 SYGVKD. The CDR3 spells CAIRRDSDYEQYF. The CDR3 nucleotides are TGTGCCATCAGAAGGGACAGCGACTACGAGCAGTACTTC.

This clone was picked up a small number of times. The CDR3 region is CSVWMVEGASERGYTF. The CDR3 coding sequence is TGCAGCGTTTGGATGGTAGAGGGGGCGTCGGAACGCGGCTACACCTTC. The V gene is TRBV29-1, the J gene TRBJ1-2; TRBD1 agrees at 7 bases. The CDR3 contains 16 residues. The V gene's germline CDR1 is SQVTM and CDR2 ANQGSEA. V was clipped by 5 bases and J by 8 bases; unmatched bases: 20.

The chain links TRBV14 to TRBJ2-3, with TRBD1 identical over 9 bases. The J segment lost 5 bases and the V segment lost 3 bases, leaving 6 bases of the junction unmatched. The CDR3 spans 15 residues. Germline V gene sequence: CDR1 SGHDN, CDR2 FVKESK. CDR3 in DNA: TGTGCCAGCAGCCAGGTGACAGGGGGTAAAGATACGCAGTATTTT. Protein: CASSQVTGGKDTQYF.

The J gene is TRBJ2-1, the V gene TRBV20-1; D is possibly TRBD1 (5 bases). CDR3 size: 11 residues. Germline-derived CDR1 and CDR2 are DFQATT and SNEGSKA (reference sequence). Trimming shortened V by 4 bases and J by 7 bases, and 8 bases separated the two germline ends. The CDR3, as DNA: TGCAGTGCTAACTACAGGAATGAGCAGTTCTTC. As protein: CSANYRNEQFF.

The chain couples TRBV5-6 to TRBJ1-6; TRBD1 might be the D (6 bases). The germline V and J ends were trimmed by 2 bases and 0 bases, with 15 bases remaining between them. The CDR3 contains 18 residues. In germline, CDR1 is SGHDT, CDR2 YYEEEE. CDR3 nucleotide sequence: TGTGCCAGCAGCTTCCTCCGGGACACGAGCTCCTATAATTCACCCCTCCACTTT. Its protein is CASSFLRDTSSYNSPLHF.

This clone was seen only a few times. The CDR3 DNA reads TGCGCCAGCAGCTTGGAGTTGGGCGCCCGGCCACCACACACAGATACGCAGTATTTT. Its protein is CASSLELGARPPHTDTQYF. This chain connects TRBV5-1 to TRBJ2-3; no clear D gene. The CDR3 has 19 amino acids. The ends were cut back, 0 bases at V and 2 bases at J, with 22 bases in the middle. Germline lookup yields CDR1 SGHRS and CDR2 YFSETQ.

The chain recombines TRBV6-5 with TRBJ1-2, with TRBD1 identical over 7 bases. Germline V gene sequence: CDR1 MNHEY, CDR2 SVGAGI. The CDR3 contains 15 residues. Trimming at V came to 6 bases and at J to 6 bases, leaving 13 bases not matched to a gene. The chain's CDR3 is CASSRDSRLFHGYTF. The CDR3 nucleotides are TGTGCCAGCAGCCGGGACAGCCGATTGTTTCATGGCTACACCTTC.

The genes are TRBV25-1 and TRBJ1-4; 11 bases fit TRBD1. V dropped 6 bases and J dropped 8; count of bases not matched to a gene: 5. Germline V gene lookup returns CDR1 MGHDK and CDR2 SYGVNS. This CDR3 has 14 amino acids. The CDR3 sequence: CASRRTGGEEKLFF. Here the CDR3 DNA reads TGTGCCAGCAGGAGGACAGGGGGCGAGGAAAAACTGTTTTTT. Drawing the rest from reference TRBV25-1 and TRBJ1-4, the complete variable domain is EADIYQTPRYLVIGTGKKITLECSQTMGHDKMYWYQQDPGMELHLIHYSYGVNSTEKGDLSSESTVSRIRTEHFPLTLESARPSHTSQYLCASRRTGGEEKLFFGSGTQLSVL.

The DNA for the CDR3 is TGTGCCAGCAGCTTATCAAACGTCTACGAGCAGTACTTC. This codes for CASSLSNVYEQYF. The J gene is TRBJ2-7, the V gene TRBV7-9; D gene unclear. CDR1 SEHNR and CDR2 FQNEAQ come from the germline V gene (reference sequence). Trimming pared 2 bases from V and 3 bases from J, leaving 8 bases between. This CDR3 is built from 13 residues.

The rearrangement uses TRBV4-2 and TRBJ2-6; possibly TRBD1 or TRBD2 for D (7 bases each). Trimming cost V 2 bases and J 0 bases, with 17 bases left between them. The CDR3 is made up of 19 amino acids. The germline CDR1 and CDR2 sequences are LGHNA and YNFKEQ. The DNA of the CDR3 is TGTGCCAGCAGCCAACCGGGAGGACAGGCCGGCTCTGGGGCCAACGTCCTGACTTTC. Translated, it gives CASSQPGGQAGSGANVLTF.

The genes are TRBV13 and TRBJ1-2; 7 bases are a match to TRBD1. The CDR3 is 14 amino acids. The V segment lost 4 bases and the J segment 6 bases; nucleotides outside the gene matches: 8. CDR1 and CDR2 from the germline V gene are PRHDT and FYEKMQ (reference sequence). The CDR3 here is CASSYDRAADGYTF. DNA of the CDR3: TGTGCCAGCAGCTACGACAGGGCCGCGGATGGCTACACCTTC. Full variable domain (remainder filled in from reference TRBV13 and TRBJ1-2): AAGVIQSPRHLIKEKRETATLKCYPIPRHDTVYWYQQGPGQDPQFLISFYEKMQSDKGSIPDRFSAQQFSDYHSELNMSSLELGDSALYFCASSYDRAADGYTFGSGTRLTVV.

About this clone: A clone one base away is much larger, so this may be a read error. V is TRBV6-1 and J is TRBJ1-5, with a weak D call TRBD1 (6 bases). Trimming removed 6 bases from V and 4 bases from J, with 10 bases in between. Germline CDR1 MNHNS, CDR2 SASEGT. This CDR3 contains 13 residues. The DNA of the CDR3 is TGTGCCAGCAGCGTACAGGGTAATCAGCCCCAGCATTTT. This gives the protein CASSVQGNQPQHF.

This clone was detected a few times. The genes are TRBV29-1 and TRBJ2-1; tentatively, D is TRBD2 (6 bases). The germline gives CDR1 SQVTM, CDR2 ANQGSEA. This CDR3 region has 11 residues. The V gene lost 7 bases and the J gene lost 9 bases, with 13 bases spanning the gap. This chain's CDR3 is CSARRGPEQFF. The DNA of the CDR3 is TGCAGCGCCCGGCGGGGTCCTGAGCAGTTCTTC.

This clone has just one count. This chain connects TRBV5-1 to TRBJ1-5; 7 nucleotides align to TRBD1. V dropped 4 bases and J dropped 4; count of bases not matched to a gene: 5. Looked up from germline, CDR1 is SGHRS and CDR2 is YFSETQ. The CDR3 is 14 residues long. The CDR3 sequence: CASSDGTENQPQHF. The CDR3, as DNA: TGCGCCAGCAGCGACGGGACAGAAAATCAGCCCCAGCATTTT.

This rearrangement joins TRBV25-1 to TRBJ1-1, with D perhaps matching TRBD1 (5 bases). V was cut by 6 bases and J by 0 bases, with 8 bases left in between. This CDR3 region has 13 residues. Looked up from germline, CDR1 is MGHDK and CDR2 is SYGVNS. The CDR3 region is CASRTGLNTEAFF. CDR3 DNA sequence: TGTGCCAGCAGAACAGGATTGAACACTGAAGCTTTCTTT.